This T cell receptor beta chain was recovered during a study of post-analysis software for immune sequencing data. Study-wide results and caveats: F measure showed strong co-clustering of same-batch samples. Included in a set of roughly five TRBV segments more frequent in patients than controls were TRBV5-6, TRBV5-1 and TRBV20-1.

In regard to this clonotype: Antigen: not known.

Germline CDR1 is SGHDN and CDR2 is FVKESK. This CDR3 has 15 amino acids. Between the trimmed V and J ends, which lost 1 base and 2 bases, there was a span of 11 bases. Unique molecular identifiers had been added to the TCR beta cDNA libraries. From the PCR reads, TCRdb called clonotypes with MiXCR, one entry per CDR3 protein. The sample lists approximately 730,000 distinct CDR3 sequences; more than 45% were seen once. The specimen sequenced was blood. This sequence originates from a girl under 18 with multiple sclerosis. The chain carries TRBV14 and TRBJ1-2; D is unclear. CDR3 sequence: CASSQGGTWNYGYTF. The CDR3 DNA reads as TGTGCCAGCAGCCAAGGGGGTACCTGGAACTATGGCTACACCTTC.